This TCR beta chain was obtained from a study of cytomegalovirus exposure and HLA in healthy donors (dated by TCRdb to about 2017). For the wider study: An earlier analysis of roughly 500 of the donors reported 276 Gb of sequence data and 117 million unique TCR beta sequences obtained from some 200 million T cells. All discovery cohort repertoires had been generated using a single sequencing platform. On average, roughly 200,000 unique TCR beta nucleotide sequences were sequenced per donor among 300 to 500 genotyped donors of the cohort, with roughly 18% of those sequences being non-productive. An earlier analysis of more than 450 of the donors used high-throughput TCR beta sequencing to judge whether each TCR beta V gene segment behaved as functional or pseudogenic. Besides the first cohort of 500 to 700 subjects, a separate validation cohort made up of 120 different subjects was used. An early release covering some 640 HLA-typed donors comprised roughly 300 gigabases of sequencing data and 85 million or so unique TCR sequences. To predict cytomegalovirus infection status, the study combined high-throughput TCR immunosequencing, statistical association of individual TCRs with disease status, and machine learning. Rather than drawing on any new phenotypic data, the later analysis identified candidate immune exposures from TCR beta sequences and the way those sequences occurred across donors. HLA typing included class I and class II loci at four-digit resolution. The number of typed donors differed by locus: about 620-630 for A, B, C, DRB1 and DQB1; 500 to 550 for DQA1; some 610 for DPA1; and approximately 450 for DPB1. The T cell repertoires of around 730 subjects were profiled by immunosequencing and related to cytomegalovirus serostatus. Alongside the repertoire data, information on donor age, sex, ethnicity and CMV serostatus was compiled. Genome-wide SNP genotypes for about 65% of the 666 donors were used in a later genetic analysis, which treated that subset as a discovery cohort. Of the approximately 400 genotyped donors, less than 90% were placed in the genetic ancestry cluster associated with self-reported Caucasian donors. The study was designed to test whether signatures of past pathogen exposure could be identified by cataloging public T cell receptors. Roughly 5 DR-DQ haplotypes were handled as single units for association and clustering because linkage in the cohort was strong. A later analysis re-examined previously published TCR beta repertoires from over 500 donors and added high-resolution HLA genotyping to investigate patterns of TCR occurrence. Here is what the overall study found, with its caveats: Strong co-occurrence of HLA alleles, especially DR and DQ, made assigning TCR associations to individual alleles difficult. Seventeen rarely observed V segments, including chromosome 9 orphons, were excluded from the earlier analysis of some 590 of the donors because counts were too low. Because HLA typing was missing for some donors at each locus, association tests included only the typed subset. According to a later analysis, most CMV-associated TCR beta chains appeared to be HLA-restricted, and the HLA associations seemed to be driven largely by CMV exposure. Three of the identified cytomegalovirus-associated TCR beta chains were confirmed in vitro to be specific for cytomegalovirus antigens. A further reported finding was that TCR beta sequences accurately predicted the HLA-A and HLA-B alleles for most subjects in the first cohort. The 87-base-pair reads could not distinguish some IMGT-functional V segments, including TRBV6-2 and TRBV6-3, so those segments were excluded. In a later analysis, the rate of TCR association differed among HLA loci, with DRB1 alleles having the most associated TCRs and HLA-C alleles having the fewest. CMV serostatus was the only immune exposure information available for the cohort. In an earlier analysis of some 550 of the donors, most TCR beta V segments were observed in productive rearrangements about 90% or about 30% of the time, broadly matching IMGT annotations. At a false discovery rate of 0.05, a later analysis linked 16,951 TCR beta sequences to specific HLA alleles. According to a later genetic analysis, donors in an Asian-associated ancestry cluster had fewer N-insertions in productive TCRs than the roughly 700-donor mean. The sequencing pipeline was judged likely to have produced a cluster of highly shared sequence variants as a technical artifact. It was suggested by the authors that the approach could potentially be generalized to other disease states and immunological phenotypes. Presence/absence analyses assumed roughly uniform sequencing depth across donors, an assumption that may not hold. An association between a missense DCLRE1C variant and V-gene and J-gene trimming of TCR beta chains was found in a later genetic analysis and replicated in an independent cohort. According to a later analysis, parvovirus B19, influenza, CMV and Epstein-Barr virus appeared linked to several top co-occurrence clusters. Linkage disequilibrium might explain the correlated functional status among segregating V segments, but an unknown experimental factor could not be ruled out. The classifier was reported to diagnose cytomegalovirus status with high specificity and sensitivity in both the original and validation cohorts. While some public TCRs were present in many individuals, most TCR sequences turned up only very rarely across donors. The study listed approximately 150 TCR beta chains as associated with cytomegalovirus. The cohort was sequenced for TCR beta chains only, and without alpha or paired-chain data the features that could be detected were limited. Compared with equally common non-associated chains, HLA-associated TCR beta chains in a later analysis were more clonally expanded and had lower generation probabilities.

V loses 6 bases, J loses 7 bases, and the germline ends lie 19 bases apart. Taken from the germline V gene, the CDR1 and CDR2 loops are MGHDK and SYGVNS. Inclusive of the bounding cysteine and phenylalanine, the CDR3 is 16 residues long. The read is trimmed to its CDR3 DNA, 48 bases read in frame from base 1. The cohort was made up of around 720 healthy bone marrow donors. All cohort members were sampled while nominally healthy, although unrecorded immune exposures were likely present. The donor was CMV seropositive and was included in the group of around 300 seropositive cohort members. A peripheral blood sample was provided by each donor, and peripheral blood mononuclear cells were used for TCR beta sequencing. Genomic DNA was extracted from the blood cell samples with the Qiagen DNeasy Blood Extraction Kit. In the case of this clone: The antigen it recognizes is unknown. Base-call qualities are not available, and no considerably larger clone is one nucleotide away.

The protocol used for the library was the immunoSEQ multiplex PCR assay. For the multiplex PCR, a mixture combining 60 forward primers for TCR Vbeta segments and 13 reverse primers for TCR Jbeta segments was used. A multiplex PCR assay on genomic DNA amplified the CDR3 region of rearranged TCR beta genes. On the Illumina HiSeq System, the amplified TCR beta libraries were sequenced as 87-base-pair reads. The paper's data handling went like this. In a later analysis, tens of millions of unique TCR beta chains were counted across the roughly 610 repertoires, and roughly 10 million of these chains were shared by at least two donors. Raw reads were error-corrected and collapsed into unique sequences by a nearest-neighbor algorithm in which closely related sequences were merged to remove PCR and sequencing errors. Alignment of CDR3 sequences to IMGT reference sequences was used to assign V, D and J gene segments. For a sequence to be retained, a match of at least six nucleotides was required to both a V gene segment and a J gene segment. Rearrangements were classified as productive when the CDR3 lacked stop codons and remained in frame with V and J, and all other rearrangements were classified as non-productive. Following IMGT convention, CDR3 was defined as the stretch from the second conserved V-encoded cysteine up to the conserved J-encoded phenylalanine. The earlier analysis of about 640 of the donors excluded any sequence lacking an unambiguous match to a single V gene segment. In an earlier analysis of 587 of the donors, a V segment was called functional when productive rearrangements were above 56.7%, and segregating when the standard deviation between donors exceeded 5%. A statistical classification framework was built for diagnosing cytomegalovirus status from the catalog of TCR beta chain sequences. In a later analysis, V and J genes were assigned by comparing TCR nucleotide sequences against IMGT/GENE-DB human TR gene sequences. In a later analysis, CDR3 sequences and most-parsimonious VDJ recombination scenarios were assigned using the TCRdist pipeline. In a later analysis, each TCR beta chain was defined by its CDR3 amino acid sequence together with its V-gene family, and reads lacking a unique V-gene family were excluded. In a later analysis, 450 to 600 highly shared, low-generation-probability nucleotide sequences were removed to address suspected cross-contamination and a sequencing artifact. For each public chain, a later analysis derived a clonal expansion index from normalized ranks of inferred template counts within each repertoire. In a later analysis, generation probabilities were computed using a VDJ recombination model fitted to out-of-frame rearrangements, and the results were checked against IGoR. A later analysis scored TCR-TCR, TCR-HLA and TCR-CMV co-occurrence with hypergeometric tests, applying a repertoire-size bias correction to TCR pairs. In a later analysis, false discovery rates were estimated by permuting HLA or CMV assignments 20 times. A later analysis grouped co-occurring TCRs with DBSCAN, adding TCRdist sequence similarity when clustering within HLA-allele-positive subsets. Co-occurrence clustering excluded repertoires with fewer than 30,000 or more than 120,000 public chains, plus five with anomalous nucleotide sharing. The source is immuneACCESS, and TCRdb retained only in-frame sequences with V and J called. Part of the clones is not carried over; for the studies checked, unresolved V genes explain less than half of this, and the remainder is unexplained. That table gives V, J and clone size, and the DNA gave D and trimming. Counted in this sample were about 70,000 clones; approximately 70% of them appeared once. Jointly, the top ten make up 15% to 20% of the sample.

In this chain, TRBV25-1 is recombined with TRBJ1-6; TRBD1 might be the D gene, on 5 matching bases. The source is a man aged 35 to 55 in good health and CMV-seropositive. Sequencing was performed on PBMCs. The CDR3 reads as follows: CASSPYPEQENSPLHF. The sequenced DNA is TGTGCCAGCAGCCCTTACCCGGAACAGGAGAATTCACCCCTCCACTTT.